The rows below give T cell receptor beta chains drawn from one sample of a study of metastatic and nonmetastatic thyroid tumors. MiXCR re-clonotyped the PCR reads for TCRdb. The sample lists under 95,000 clones, 8% to 9.5% occurring once. Sample: blood. Receptors were obtained from a female donor with papillary thyroid cancer or a benign thyroid nodule (not recorded which). Some clones in this sample may be carry-over from other donors' samples. CDR3s leave out the opening cysteine and the closing phenylalanine or tryptophan. Only part of the rows carry a size: once, few, many, or a class if the clone is expanded.

>.|TRBJ1-1|TRBV12-3/TRBV12-4|12
ASSLPAGGVKAF
>many|TRBJ1-4|TRBV5-4|12
ASSRNRDAEKLF
>many|TRBJ2-7|TRBV5-6|11
ASSLGESYEQY
>many|TRBJ2-2|TRBV7-8|12
ASSFDRATGELF
>many|TRBJ1-2|TRBV9|11
ASSVSQGDGYT
>many|TRBJ2-1|TRBV2|14
ASRRDYPSSYNEQF
>many|TRBJ2-4|TRBV6-1|15
ASSEKGGWGPGDIQY
>.|TRBJ1-6|TRBV16|14
ASSPRQGMANSPLH
>many|TRBJ2-5|TRBV5-1|14
ASSLQTHLGQETQY
>many|TRBJ1-2|TRBV5-6|12
ASSLWGLNYGYT
>many|TRBJ2-5|TRBV3-1|15
ASSQPGWTPHWETQY
>many|TRBJ2-1|TRBV4-2|14
ASSQDLGGSYNEQF
>.|TRBJ2-3|TRBV5-1|13
ASSSGFSSTDTQY
>many|TRBJ2-3|TRBV5-1|13
ASSKSPGHTDTQY
>many|TRBJ1-1|TRBV4-1|12
ASSKGPVDTEAF
>few|TRBJ1-1|TRBV6-4|14
ASSDAFPGGSTEAF
>.|TRBJ1-6|TRBV14|13
ASSQDRGNNSPLH
>many|TRBJ2-3|TRBV24-1|13
ATSDSRQGPDTQY
>few|TRBJ2-7|TRBV2|12
ASADSGFSYEQY
>.|TRBJ2-3|TRBV4-2|14
ASSPTSGSPPDTQY
>few|TRBJ2-2|TRBV10-3|12
AITGQGNTGELF
>many|TRBJ1-1|TRBV10-1|12
ASSGDRGFPEAF
>many|TRBJ1-2|TRBV12-3/TRBV12-4|12
ASRPQGAYYGYT
>many|TRBJ2-5|TRBV20-1|9
SAGDRRTQY
>many|TRBJ2-6|TRBV11-1|14
ASSFVDRSGANVLT
>many|TRBJ2-4|TRBV20-1|13
SAIRPQGAKNIQY
>many|TRBJ2-1|TRBV3-1|13
ASSQRRQGRNEQF
>.|TRBJ2-2|TRBV19|11
ASMVRGTGELF
>many|TRBJ2-5|TRBV24-1|14
ATSDPSGGAGETQY
>.|TRBJ2-6|TRBV11-2|14
ASSSTVKSGANVLT
>many|TRBJ1-6|TRBV12-3/TRBV12-4|11
ASSLGVSSPLH
>few|TRBJ2-5|TRBV6-1|13
ASSSTGGLGETQY
>.|TRBJ2-2|TRBV6-4|12
ASSDRDRTGELF
>many|TRBJ2-3|TRBV6-1|14
ASSEASGGATDTQY
>many|TRBJ2-7|TRBV4-1|12
ASSQEDGSYEQY
>.|TRBJ1-4|TRBV14|14
ASSYRAGQGGEKLF
>.|TRBJ2-7|TRBV5-1|11
ASSFGLHYEQY
>many|TRBJ1-6|TRBV24-1|14
ATSDLFPGTDSPLH
>many|TRBJ1-2|TRBV18|10
ASSYGPYGYT
>many|TRBJ2-3|TRBV5-1|15
ASSFGGAMRYTDTQY
>few|TRBJ2-7|TRBV6-1|12
ASTRDRDAYEQY
>many|TRBJ2-7|TRBV2|7
ASSYEQY
>many|TRBJ2-5|TRBV12-3/TRBV12-4|16
ASSSLVLAGVAPGTQY
>many|TRBJ2-1|TRBV5-1|11
ASSPLVRHEQF
>.|TRBJ2-1|TRBV11-2|13
ASSPGQGPHLEQF
>many|TRBJ2-7|TRBV11-2|14
ASSLGPGQGFYEQY
>few|TRBJ2-7|TRBV12-3/TRBV12-4|12
ASSAPGQPYEQY
>many|TRBJ2-1|TRBV2|12
ASSTSGVDFEQF
>.|TRBJ1-2|TRBV5-1|12
ASSLAGTGYGYT